This T cell receptor (beta chain) was sequenced for a study of human T cells and chemical hapten exposure. On the study more broadly: Yields of TCR per sample differed, chiefly owing to small differences in pooled library volume. General study findings and limits: Unchanged with DPC sensitization were TCRs above 1 in 1000 frequency.

As to time point: healthy volunteer bleed at 2 weeks. Unseparated into fractions, whole blood served as the source from which total RNA was extracted. The germline CDR1 and CDR2 sequences are MGHDK and SYGVNS. The CDR3 has 14 residues. V lost 3 bases and J lost 5; bases outside the gene matches: 6. This clonotype was seen only a few times. Its target is unknown. Separate cDNA molecules received unique molecular identifiers, which the library attached to them. TCRdb passed the RACE reads through MiXCR, listing each CDR3 protein once. The table records 75,000 to 100,000 distinct CDR3 sequences, about 8.6% of them present only once.

The source material was whole blood. J is TRBJ2-7 and V is TRBV25-1; 8 bases agree with TRBD1. The receptor's source is a female donor in good health. Some clones in this sample may be carry-over from other donors' samples. CDR3 DNA: TGTGCCAGCAGTGACCCAGGGACAGGCAACGAGCAGTACTTC. Translated, it gives CASSDPGTGNEQYF.